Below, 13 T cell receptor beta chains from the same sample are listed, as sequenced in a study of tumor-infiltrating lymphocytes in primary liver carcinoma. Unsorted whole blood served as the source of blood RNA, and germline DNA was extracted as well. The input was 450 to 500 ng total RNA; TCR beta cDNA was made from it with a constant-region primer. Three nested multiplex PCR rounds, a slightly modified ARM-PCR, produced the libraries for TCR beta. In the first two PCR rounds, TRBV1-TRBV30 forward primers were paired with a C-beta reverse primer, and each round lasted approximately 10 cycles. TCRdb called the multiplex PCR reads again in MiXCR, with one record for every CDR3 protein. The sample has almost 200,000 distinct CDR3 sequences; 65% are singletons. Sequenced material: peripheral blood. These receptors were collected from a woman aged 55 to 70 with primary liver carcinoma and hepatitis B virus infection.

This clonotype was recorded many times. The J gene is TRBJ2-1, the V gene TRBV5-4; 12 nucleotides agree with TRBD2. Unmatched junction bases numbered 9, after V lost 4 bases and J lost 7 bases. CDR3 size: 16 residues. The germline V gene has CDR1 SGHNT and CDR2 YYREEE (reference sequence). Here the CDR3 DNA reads TGTGCCAGCAGCCCCCGACTAGCGGGAGAATCAAATGAGCAGTTCTTC. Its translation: CASSPRLAGESNEQFF.

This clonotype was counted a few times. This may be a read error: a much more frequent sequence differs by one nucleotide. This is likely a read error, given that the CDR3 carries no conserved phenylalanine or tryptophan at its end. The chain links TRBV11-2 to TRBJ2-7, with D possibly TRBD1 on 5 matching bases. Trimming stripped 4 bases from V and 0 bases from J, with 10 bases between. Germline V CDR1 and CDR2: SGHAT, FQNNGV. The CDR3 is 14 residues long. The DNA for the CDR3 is TGTGCCAGCAGCTCTAACAGGAACTCCTACGAGCAGTACATC. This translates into CASSSNRNSYEQYI.

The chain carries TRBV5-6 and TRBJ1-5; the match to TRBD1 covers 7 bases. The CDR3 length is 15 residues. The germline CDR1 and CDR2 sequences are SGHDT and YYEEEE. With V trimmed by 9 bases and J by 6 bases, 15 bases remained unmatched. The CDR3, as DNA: TGTGCCAATAGCGCCGGGACAGCCACAGGTCAGCCCCAGCATTTT. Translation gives CANSAGTATGQPQHF.

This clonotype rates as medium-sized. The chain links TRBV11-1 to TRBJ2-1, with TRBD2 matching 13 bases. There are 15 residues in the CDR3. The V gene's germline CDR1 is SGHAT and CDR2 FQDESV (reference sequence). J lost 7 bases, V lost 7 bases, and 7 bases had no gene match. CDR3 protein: CASKMGTSGENEQFF. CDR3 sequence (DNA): TGTGCCAGCAAAATGGGGACTAGCGGGGAGAATGAGCAGTTCTTC.

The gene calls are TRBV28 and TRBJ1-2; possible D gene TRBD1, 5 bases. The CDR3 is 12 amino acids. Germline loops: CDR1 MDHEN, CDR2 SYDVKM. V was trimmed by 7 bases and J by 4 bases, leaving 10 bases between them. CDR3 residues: CASITGGYGYTF. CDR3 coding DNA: TGTGCCAGCATCACGGGGGGCTATGGCTACACCTTC.

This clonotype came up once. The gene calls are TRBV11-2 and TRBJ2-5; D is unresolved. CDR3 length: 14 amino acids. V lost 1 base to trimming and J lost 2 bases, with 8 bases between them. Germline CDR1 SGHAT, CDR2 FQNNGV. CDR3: CASSLGVRQETQYF. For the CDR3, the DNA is TGTGCCAGCAGCTTAGGTGTCCGACAAGAGACCCAGTACTTC.

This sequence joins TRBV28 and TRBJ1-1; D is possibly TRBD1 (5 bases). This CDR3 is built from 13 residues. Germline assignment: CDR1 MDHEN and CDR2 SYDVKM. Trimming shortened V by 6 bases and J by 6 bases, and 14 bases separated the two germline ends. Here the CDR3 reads CASRGPLLAEAFF. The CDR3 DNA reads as TGTGCCAGCAGGGGACCCCTACTCGCTGAAGCTTTCTTT. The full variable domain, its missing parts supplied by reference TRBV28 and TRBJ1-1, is DVKVTQSSRYLVKRTGEKVFLECVQDMDHENMFWYRQDPGLGLRLIYFSYDVKMKEKGDIPEGYSVSREKKERFSLILESASTNQTSMYLCASRGPLLAEAFFGQGTRLTVV.

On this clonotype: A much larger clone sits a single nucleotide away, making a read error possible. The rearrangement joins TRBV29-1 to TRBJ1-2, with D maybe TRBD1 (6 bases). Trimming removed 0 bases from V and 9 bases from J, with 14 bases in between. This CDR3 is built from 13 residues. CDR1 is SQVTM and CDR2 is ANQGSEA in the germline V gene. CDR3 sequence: CSVEDFRGGCYTF. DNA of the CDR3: TGCAGCGTTGAAGATTTTAGGGGGGGATGCTACACCTTC.

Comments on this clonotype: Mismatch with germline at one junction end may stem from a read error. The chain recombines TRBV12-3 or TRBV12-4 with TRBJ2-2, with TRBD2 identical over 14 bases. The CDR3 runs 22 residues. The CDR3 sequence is CASTSWPGTSGGYTTNTGELFF. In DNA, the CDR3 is TGTGCCAGCACTTCTTGGCCCGGGACTAGCGGGGGTTACACTACGAACACGGGGGAGCTGTTTTTT.

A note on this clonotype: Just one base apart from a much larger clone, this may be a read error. In DNA, the CDR3 is TGTGTCAGCAACCTGGGGACACATAATTCACCCCTCCACTTT. Translation: CVSNLGTHNSPLHF. J is TRBJ1-6 and V is TRBV12-3 or TRBV12-4, with D perhaps matching TRBD1 (6 bases). The CDR3 consists of 14 residues.

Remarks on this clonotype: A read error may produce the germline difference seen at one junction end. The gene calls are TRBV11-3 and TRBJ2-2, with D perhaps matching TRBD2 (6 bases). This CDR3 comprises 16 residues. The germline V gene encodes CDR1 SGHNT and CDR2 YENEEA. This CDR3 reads CTSSPREARDTGELFF. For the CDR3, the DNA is TGTACCAGCAGCCCGAGGGAGGCCCGCGACACCGGGGAGCTGTTTTTT. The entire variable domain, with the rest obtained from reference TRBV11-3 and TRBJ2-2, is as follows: EAGVVQSPRYKIIEKKQPVAFWCNPISGHNTLYWYLQNLGQGPELLIRYENEEAVDDSQLPKDRFSAERLKGVDSTLKIQPAELGDSAVYLCTSSPREARDTGELFFGEGSRLTVL.

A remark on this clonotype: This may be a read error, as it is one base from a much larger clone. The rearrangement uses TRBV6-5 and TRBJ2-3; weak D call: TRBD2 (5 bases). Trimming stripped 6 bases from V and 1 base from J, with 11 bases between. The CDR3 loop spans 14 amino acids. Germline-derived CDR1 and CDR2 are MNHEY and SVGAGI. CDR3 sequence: CASRSRRGTDTQYF. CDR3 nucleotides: TGTGCCAGCAGGTCAAGGCGGGGCACAGATACGCAGTATTTT.

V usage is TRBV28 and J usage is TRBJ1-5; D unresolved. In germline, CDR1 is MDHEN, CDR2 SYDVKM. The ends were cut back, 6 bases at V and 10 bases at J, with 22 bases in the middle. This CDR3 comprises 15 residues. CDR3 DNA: TGTGCCAGCAGCACTCCGGGATGGGCTCGGGAACCCCAGCATTTT. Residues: CASSTPGWAREPQHF.